This T cell receptor beta chain was recovered during a study of human T cells and chemical hapten exposure. Study as a whole: A roughly 2 cm by roughly 2 cm inner upper arm patch received 2% DPC for sensitization. The study patch tested 0.01% DPC on the upper back and read results at 6 days.

Described time point: patch test 1, 2 weeks after DPC sensitization. Treatment described: therapeutic diphenylcyclopropenone sensitization with weekly scalp DPC. From the RACE reads, TCRdb called clonotypes with MiXCR, one entry per CDR3 protein. The table records 180,000 or so distinct CDR3 sequences, around 24% of them present only once. This clonotype was detected only a few times. Germline CDR1 is SEHNR and CDR2 is FQNEAQ (reference sequence). V lost 2 bases to trimming and J lost 0 bases, with 19 bases between them. This CDR3 has 18 amino acids. The V and J genes are TRBV7-9 and TRBJ1-1, with D perhaps matching TRBD1 (6 bases). The clonotype originates from a woman between 50 and 59 years old with alopecia areata. Some clones in this sample may be carry-over from other donors' samples. The specimen comprised whole blood, sampled in connection with sensitization to the hapten diphenylcyclopropenone (DPC). CDR3 protein: CASSLSGFGGGLNTEAFF. The CDR3 region has the DNA TGTGCCAGCAGCTTAAGCGGGTTCGGGGGGGGCCTGAACACTGAAGCTTTCTTT. Full variable domain (outside the CDR3, taken from reference TRBV7-9 and TRBJ1-1): DTGVSQNPRHKITKRGQNVTFRCDPISEHNRLYWYRQTLGQGPEFLTYFQNEAQLEKSRLLSDRFSAERPKGSFSTLEIQRTEQGDSAMYLCASSLSGFGGGLNTEAFFGQGTRLTVV.